Shown below are 14 T cell receptor beta chains from a single sample sequenced in a study of beta chain features in type 1 diabetes. Study-wide points: Type 1 diabetes patients had moderately but significantly shorter TCRB CDR3s in all four CD4+ subsets.

The whole isolated RNA underwent reverse transcription, so sequencing captured expressed TCRB transcripts. Sequencing used immunoSEQ multiplex PCR; TCRdb keeps in-frame clones, though not all of them. Seen here are about 160,000 clones, 7.8% observed once, and the top ten hold approximately 1%. Antigen specificity for these receptors is unknown. Sequencing was performed on central memory CD4+ T cells from blood. The receptor source for this set is a woman between 40 and 55 years old with type 1 diabetes.

This clone was counted between two and nine times. In DNA form, the CDR3 reads TGTGCCAGCAGCTGGACTAGCGGGGGAGAGGAGGAGTATTTT. Its translation: CASSWTSGGEEEYF. The rearrangement links TRBV11-2 to TRBJ2-3; 13 positions agree with TRBD2. The CDR3 has 14 residues. CDR1 SGHAT and CDR2 FQNNGV come from the germline V gene. After removal of 4 bases from V and 13 bases from J, the junction contained 8 bases not matched to a gene. Full variable domain (outside the CDR3, taken from reference TRBV11-2 and TRBJ2-3): EAGVAQSPRYKIIEKRQSVAFWCNPISGHATLYWYQQILGQGPKLLIQFQNNGVVDDSQLPKDRFSAERLKGVDSTLKIQPAKLEDSAVYLCASSWTSGGEEEYFGPGTRLTVL.

The rearrangement joins TRBV28 to TRBJ2-3, with 7 bases that match TRBD1. V was pared by 2 bases and J by 2 bases, with 7 bases of the junction left unmatched. The CDR3 spans 16 residues. From germline, CDR1 is MDHEN and CDR2 SYDVKM. CDR3 bases: TGTGCCAGCAGTTTACCGACAGGGAGTGTCACAGATACGCAGTATTTT. Its translation is CASSLPTGSVTDTQYF.

This clone was counted a few times. The chain joins TRBV9 to TRBJ1-5; a possible D gene is TRBD1 (6 bases). Trimming left V 4 bases short and J 6 bases short, with 14 bases between. The CDR3 extends over 14 amino acids. Looked up from germline, CDR1 is SGDLS and CDR2 is YYNGEE. CDR3 amino acids: CASSYRDESQPQHF. The CDR3 DNA follows: TGTGCCAGCAGCTACAGGGATGAAAGTCAGCCCCAGCATTTT.

This clone was recorded a few times. The chain combines TRBV6-5 with TRBJ2-7, with 9 bases matching TRBD2. Germline V gene sequence: CDR1 MNHEY, CDR2 SVGAGI. The CDR3 loop spans 16 amino acids. Losses at the gene ends were 2 bases for V and 0 bases for J; bases not matched to a gene: 5. The DNA for the CDR3 is TGTGCCAGCAGTTACCGGACTAGCGTAAGCTCCTACGAGCAGTACTTC. Protein sequence: CASSYRTSVSSYEQYF.

This clone was found many times. V usage is TRBV5-1 and J usage is TRBJ1-6; D ambiguous. V was shortened by 1 base and J by 5 bases, with 10 bases between the two germline ends. From germline, CDR1 is SGHRS and CDR2 YFSETQ. The CDR3 consists of 15 residues. CDR3 coding DNA: TGCGCCAGCAGCTTGATTCAGGATAATAATTCACCCCTCCACTTT. It encodes CASSLIQDNNSPLHF.

There are a few counts of this clone. The J gene is TRBJ2-1, the V gene TRBV4-1; TRBD2 agrees at 8 bases. CDR3 length: 17 amino acids. Germline CDR1 and CDR2: MGHRA and YSYEKL. The V segment lost 0 bases and the J segment 10 bases; nucleotides outside the gene matches: 14. CDR3 sequence: CASSQDRGTSPYIEQFF. CDR3 nucleotide sequence: TGCGCCAGCAGCCAAGATCGCGGGACTAGTCCCTACATCGAGCAGTTCTTC.

The CDR3 DNA reads TGTGCCAGCAGCCTGAGGATCATCCAGAATGAAAAACTGTTTTTT. Translating it yields CASSLRIIQNEKLFF. The rearrangement joins TRBV28 to TRBJ1-4, with D hard to call. CDR3 length: 15 amino acids. Trimming took 6 bases from V and 5 from J, leaving 16 bases between them. The germline CDR1 and CDR2 sequences are MDHEN and SYDVKM.

The chain employs TRBV30 and TRBJ1-4, with 8 bases identical to TRBD1. Germline V gene lookup returns CDR1 GTSNPN and CDR2 SVGIG (reference sequence). V trimming: 3 bases; J trimming: 8 bases; junction bases outside the gene matches: 2. There are 12 residues in the CDR3. The DNA of the CDR3 is TGTGCCTGGAGGGCAGGGGGCGAAAAACTGTTTTTT. It codes for CAWRAGGEKLFF.

This clone was recorded a few times. The V gene is TRBV20-1, the J gene TRBJ2-3; TRBD1 agrees at 8 bases. With V trimmed by 5 bases and J by 6 bases, 1 base remained unmatched. CDR3 length: 11 amino acids. CDR1 is DFQATT, CDR2 SNEGSKA, per germline (reference sequence). The chain's CDR3 is CSAHRGDTQYF. In DNA form, the CDR3 reads TGCAGTGCTCACAGGGGGGATACGCAGTATTTT.

For this clone: This same CDR3 is encoded by further DNA sequences in the sample. CDR3 in amino acids: CASRGQPNQPQHF. The DNA of the CDR3 is TGTGCCAGCAGGGGACAGCCCAATCAGCCCCAGCATTTT. The chain links TRBV25-1 to TRBJ1-5, with 7 bases lining up with TRBD1. The V gene end was trimmed by 6 bases and the J gene end by 3 bases; junction bases not matched to a gene: 2. Germline CDR1 MGHDK, CDR2 SYGVNS. This CDR3 has 13 residues.

Many counts were recorded for this clone. This rearrangement joins TRBV7-9 to TRBJ2-3; possibly TRBD2 for D (6 bases). From germline, CDR1 is SEHNR and CDR2 FQNEAQ (reference sequence). The CDR3 has 14 residues. Between the trimmed V and J ends, which lost 4 bases and 0 bases, there was a span of 8 bases. CDR3 DNA: TGTGCCAGCAGCTCAAGCGGGAGCACAGATACGCAGTATTTT. This translates into CASSSSGSTDTQYF. The full variable domain, in which reference TRBV7-9 and TRBJ2-3 provide the parts outside the CDR3, is DTGVSQNPRHKITKRGQNVTFRCDPISEHNRLYWYRQTLGQGPEFLTYFQNEAQLEKSRLLSDRFSAERPKGSFSTLEIQRTEQGDSAMYLCASSSSGSTDTQYFGPGTRLTVL.

There are a few counts of this clone. V is TRBV28 and J is TRBJ2-2, with 8 bases identical to TRBD1. The germline V gene encodes CDR1 MDHEN and CDR2 SYDVKM. V dropped 2 bases and J dropped 4; count of bases not matched to a gene: 9. CDR3 length: 17 amino acids. This chain's CDR3 is CASSLVGADRGTGELFF. CDR3 coding DNA: TGTGCCAGCAGTTTAGTTGGGGCCGACAGGGGCACCGGGGAGCTGTTTTTT.

This chain links TRBV9 with TRBJ2-2; no definite D call. The V end was cut by 8 bases, the J end by 1 base, with 12 bases between. CDR1 is SGDLS, CDR2 YYNGEE, per germline. The CDR3 extends over 14 amino acids. The DNA of the CDR3 is TGTGCCAGTAATGAAGACTTGAACACCGGGGAGCTGTTTTTT. It encodes CASNEDLNTGELFF.

As for this clone: Other DNA sequences within the sample encode an identical CDR3. The chain is built from TRBV5-8 and TRBJ2-5, with 12 nucleotides matching TRBD2. V lost 5 bases, J lost 2 bases, and 4 bases stayed unmatched. The CDR3 consists of 15 residues. Germline CDR1 reads SGHTS; CDR2 reads YDEGEE. In nucleotides, the CDR3 is TGTGCCAGCAGTCTCGGGACTAGCGGGCAAGAGACCCAGTACTTC. Translation: CASSLGTSGQETQYF. Full variable domain (outside the CDR3, taken from reference TRBV5-8 and TRBJ2-5): EAGVTQSPTHLIKTRGQQATLRCSPISGHTSVYWYQQALGLGLQFLLWYDEGEERNRGNFPPRFSGRQFPNYSSELNVNALELEDSALYLCASSLGTSGQETQYFGPGTRLLVL.